The 20 T cell receptor beta chains in this list originate from one sample, sequenced in a study of neoadjuvant anti-PD-1 for oral cavity cancer. The repertoire was sequenced with immunoSEQ multiplex PCR; TCRdb's copy has only in-frame clones and lacks some. The sample consists of more than 6,500 clones, around 77% of them appearing once. The material was PBMCs, obtained before nivolumab (anti-PD-1) treatment. The receptors here all came from a person aged 35-79 years with oral cavity squamous cell carcinoma.

V and J are TRBV4-2 and TRBJ2-3; D is unclear. CDR1 is LGHNA and CDR2 is YNFKEQ in the germline V gene. The CDR3 length is 13 residues. V was trimmed by 0 bases and J by 3 bases, leaving 4 bases between them. In DNA form, the CDR3 reads TGTGCCAGCAGCCAAGATTGGACAGATACGCAGTATTTT. This encodes CASSQDWTDTQYF.

The J gene is TRBJ1-2, the V gene TRBV30, with D tentatively TRBD1 (5 bases). V dropped 0 bases and J dropped 8 bases, with 13 bases sitting between them. Germline V gives CDR1 GTSNPN, CDR2 SVGIG (reference sequence). The CDR3 contains 13 residues. CDR3 DNA: TGTGCCTGGAGTGTATCGGCAGGGCTCGGCTACACCTTC. This encodes CAWSVSAGLGYTF.

This clone was picked up a small number of times. The gene calls are TRBV7-2 and TRBJ2-1; no definite D call. CDR3 length: 15 residues. CDR1 and CDR2 (germline): SGHTA, FQGNSA. Trimming left V 5 bases short and J 9 bases short, with 20 bases between. CDR3 in amino acids: CASSPSTQPTFEQFF. The DNA of the CDR3 is TGTGCCAGCAGCCCGAGCACCCAGCCTACATTTGAGCAGTTCTTC.

The genes are TRBV7-6 and TRBJ2-1; TRBD2 agrees at 7 bases. The J segment lost 12 bases and the V segment lost 1 base, leaving 12 bases of the junction unmatched. The CDR3 covers 15 residues. The V gene's germline CDR1 is SGHVS and CDR2 FNYEAQ. The CDR3 reads CASSLESSTGGGQFF. The CDR3 nucleotides are TGTGCCAGCAGCTTAGAGTCCTCTACTGGCGGGGGGCAGTTCTTC.

There are a few counts of this clone. V and J are TRBV6-6 and TRBJ1-2; tentative D call: TRBD1 (6 bases). The V gene lost 0 bases and the J gene lost 2 bases, with 10 bases spanning the gap. The CDR3 is 15 amino acids. CDR1 MNHNY and CDR2 SVGAGI come from the germline V gene (reference sequence). The CDR3 DNA is TGTGCCAGCAGTTACTCTCAGGGGCTGAACTATGGCTACACCTTC. Amino acids: CASSYSQGLNYGYTF.

The chain combines TRBV7-2 with TRBJ2-7; TRBD1 agrees at 7 bases. With V trimmed by 4 bases and J by 6 bases, 9 bases remained unmatched. The CDR3 totals 14 residues. The germline gives CDR1 SGHTA, CDR2 FQGNSA. Here the CDR3 DNA reads TGTGCCAGCAGCTCAGACAGGGTTGCTTCCGAGCAGTACTTC. Residues: CASSSDRVASEQYF. The full variable domain, in which reference TRBV7-2 and TRBJ2-7 provide the parts outside the CDR3, is GAGVSQSPSNKVTEKGKDVELRCDPISGHTALYWYRQSLGQGLEFLIYFQGNSAPDKSGLPSDRFSAERTGGSVSTLTIQRTQQEDSAVYLCASSSDRVASEQYFGPGTRLTVT.

The chain has TRBV7-2 and TRBJ2-5, with 7 nucleotides matching TRBD2. V lost 4 bases, J lost 4 bases, and 9 bases stayed unmatched. The CDR3 is 15 amino acids. Germline V gene lookup returns CDR1 SGHTA and CDR2 FQGNSA. The CDR3 DNA reads as TGTGCCAGCAGCTCCCAGCGGGGCCTAAGAGAGACCCAGTACTTC. Protein: CASSSQRGLRETQYF. The variable domain in full, with the rest retrieved from reference TRBV7-2 and TRBJ2-5, is GAGVSQSPSNKVTEKGKDVELRCDPISGHTALYWYRQSLGQGLEFLIYFQGNSAPDKSGLPSDRFSAERTGGSVSTLTIQRTQQEDSAVYLCASSSQRGLRETQYFGPGTRLLVL.

V gene TRBV7-9 combines with J gene TRBJ1-1, with a tentative D call TRBD1 (5 bases). The ends were cut back, 5 bases at V and 0 bases at J, with 16 bases in the middle. The V gene's germline CDR1 is SEHNR and CDR2 FQNEAQ (reference sequence). The CDR3 is 16 amino acids. CDR3 loop: CASSHRVGEMNTEAFF. The CDR3, as DNA: TGTGCCAGCAGCCATAGGGTGGGGGAAATGAACACTGAAGCTTTCTTT.

The chain joins TRBV2 to TRBJ1-6; 10 nucleotides match TRBD1. The CDR3 has 14 amino acids. Looked up from germline, CDR1 is SNHLY and CDR2 is FYNNEI. The V and J ends lost 5 bases and 9 bases, in that order; junction bases with no gene match: 4. CDR3 DNA: TGTGCCAGCAGTAAGGGGACAGGGGTTTCACCCCTCCACTTT. Translation gives CASSKGTGVSPLHF.

This chain connects TRBV27 to TRBJ2-3; 9 bases fit TRBD1. The J segment lost 1 base and the V segment lost 5 bases, leaving 4 bases of the junction unmatched. Germline V gene sequence: CDR1 MNHEY, CDR2 SMNVEV (reference sequence). This CDR3 comprises 15 residues. CDR3 nucleotides: TGTGCCAGCAGTCCCCGGGACAGGGGCACAGATACGCAGTATTTT. Its translation: CASSPRDRGTDTQYF.

The chain links TRBV28 to TRBJ1-2, with D possibly being TRBD1 (6 bases). V shed 5 bases and J shed 2 bases, with 21 bases lying between them. CDR1 and CDR2 (germline): MDHEN, SYDVKM. The length of the CDR3 is 17 residues. CDR3 protein: CASSPNPGWTDNYGYTF. In nucleotides, the CDR3 is TGTGCCAGCAGTCCTAACCCCGGCTGGACAGACAACTATGGCTACACCTTC.

This clone was counted a single time. The chain uses TRBV2 and TRBJ2-4; D is unresolved. Germline V gene data show CDR1 as SNHLY and CDR2 as FYNNEI. V lost 11 bases to trimming and J lost 3 bases, with 14 bases between them. The CDR3 contains 13 residues. The CDR3 sequence is CAVDVEDKNIQYF. For the CDR3, the DNA is TGTGCCGTCGACGTCGAGGACAAAAACATTCAGTACTTC.

V usage is TRBV5-1 and J usage is TRBJ2-2; D ambiguous. The CDR3 has 13 amino acids. V lost 0 bases and J 5 bases, leaving 5 bases between the germline ends. CDR1 is SGHRS and CDR2 is YFSETQ in the germline V gene. Here the CDR3 reads CASSLDGTGELFF. CDR3 in DNA: TGCGCCAGCAGCTTGGACGGGACCGGGGAGCTGTTTTTT.

The chain links TRBV9 to TRBJ2-7, with TRBD1 as a possible D gene (5 bases). The germline V and J ends were trimmed by 1 base and 2 bases, with 10 bases remaining between them. This CDR3 contains 14 residues. In germline, CDR1 is SGDLS, CDR2 YYNGEE. CDR3 protein: CASSVIPGPYEQYF. The CDR3 nucleotides are TGTGCCAGCAGCGTAATTCCAGGGCCCTACGAGCAGTACTTC.

Here the CDR3 DNA reads TGTGCCAGCAGTGCCCTCCGAGGCCTAGAGACCCAGTACTTC. It translates to CASSALRGLETQYF. The gene calls are TRBV25-1 and TRBJ2-5; D is uncertain. CDR3 length: 14 residues. Looked up from germline, CDR1 is MGHDK and CDR2 is SYGVNS. V was trimmed by 4 bases and J by 4 bases, leaving 13 bases between them.

V and J are TRBV6-5 and TRBJ1-3; tentatively, D is TRBD1 (6 bases). The CDR3 contains 13 residues. V was clipped by 0 bases and J by 7 bases, with 7 bases between them. CDR1 and CDR2 (germline): MNHEY, SVGAGI. The chain's CDR3 is CASSYSQGNTIYF. The CDR3 DNA sequence: TGTGCCAGCAGTTACTCCCAGGGGAACACCATATATTTT.

The chain has TRBV11-3 and TRBJ2-1; 9 positions agree with TRBD2. The CDR3 has 14 residues. The germline V gene has CDR1 SGHNT and CDR2 YENEEA. V trimming: 3 bases; J trimming: 8 bases; junction bases outside the gene matches: 5. CDR3 region: CASSLRGGADEQFF. The CDR3 DNA reads TGTGCCAGCAGCTTGCGGGGGGGTGCGGATGAGCAGTTCTTC.

This chain joins TRBV23-1 and TRBJ2-1; TRBD2 matches 8 bases. TRBV23-1 is an ORF; its function is uncertain. J was trimmed by 13 bases and V by 3 bases; bases with no gene match: 11. There are 14 residues in the CDR3. In DNA, the CDR3 is TGCGCCAGCAGTCAGGGACTAGTGAAATTCCGACAGTTCTTC. Protein product: CASSQGLVKFRQFF.

The J gene is TRBJ1-3, the V gene TRBV11-2; D remains unclear. The CDR3 spans 12 residues. CDR1 is SGHAT and CDR2 is FQNNGV in the germline V gene. The V and J ends lost 5 bases and 6 bases respectively, with 8 bases between them. For the CDR3, the DNA is TGTGCCAGCAGCCTTGTTCAAAACACCATATATTTT. Translating gives CASSLVQNTIYF.

This chain connects TRBV7-9 to TRBJ2-3; tentative D call: TRBD2 (5 bases). V gave up 3 bases and J gave up 4 bases, with 14 bases separating them. Germline V gives CDR1 SEHNR, CDR2 FQNEAQ (reference sequence). The CDR3 covers 15 residues. The CDR3 bases are TGTGCCAGCAGCTTGAGGGATCTGACCTCAGATACGCAGTATTTT. It is translated as CASSLRDLTSDTQYF.